A selection of T cell receptor beta chains follows, all from one sample in a study of CD8 T cells in ankylosing spondylitis. TCRdb re-called the 5' RACE reads through MiXCR, storing one row per CDR3 protein. The sample shows a few hundred thousand distinct CDR3 sequences, more than 15% of them seen only once. The sample comprised blood, either unsorted or a sorted T cell fraction (not recorded which). The receptors were sampled from a male donor with ankylosing spondylitis or in good health (not recorded which). Both conserved end residues are part of each CDR3. D genes are given only for firm matches. A clone size is listed for some rows: how often the clone was seen (once, few, many), or a class if it is expanded.

clone_size d_call j_call v_call cdr3_nt cdr3_aa
- - TRBJ2-3 TRBV12-3/TRBV12-4 TGTGCCAGCAGTTTCCGGGGGTTAGATACGCAGTATTTT CASSFRGLDTQYF
- - TRBJ2-7 TRBV7-2 TGTGCCAGCAGCTTAATTGCACAGGCCTACGAGCAGTACTTC CASSLIAQAYEQYF
- - TRBJ2-7 TRBV4-3 TGCGCCAGCAGCCAAGATCAGAGGCAGGGGAGCTCCTACGAGCAGTACTTC CASSQDQRQGSSYEQYF
- TRBD1 TRBJ2-7 TRBV27 TGTGCCAGCACCCTAACAGGGGGAGGTAGCGAGCAGTACTTC CASTLTGGGSEQYF
few - TRBJ2-7 TRBV4-1 TGCGCCAGCAGCCAAGATGACACCTCCTACGAGCAGTACTTC CASSQDDTSYEQYF
few - TRBJ2-7 TRBV15 TGTGCCACCAGCAGCACAGGGAACGAGCAGTACTTC CATSSTGNEQYF
few - TRBJ2-1 TRBV20-1 TGCAGTGCTAGAGGGGGGCCAAATAGGTCTGGTGAGCAGTTCTTC CSARGGPNRSGEQFF
few - TRBJ2-3 TRBV27 TGTGCCAGCAGCCAGGAGGCGGGGCGGACAGATACGCAGTATTTT CASSQEAGRTDTQYF
- TRBD2 TRBJ2-7 TRBV7-8 TGTGCCAGCAGCGGGATGACGGGAGGTCTCTACGAGCAGTACTTC CASSGMTGGLYEQYF
- TRBD2 TRBJ2-3 TRBV20-1 TGCAGTGCCTTTGGACTAGCGGGCGACTTTAGGGCAGATACGCAGTATTTT CSAFGLAGDFRADTQYF
few - TRBJ2-7 TRBV11-2 TGTGCCAGCAGCCAAGCGGCGTTGCGCGAGCAGTACTTC CASSQAALREQYF
- - TRBJ2-7 TRBV4-2 TGTGCCAGCAGCCAAGATGCGTACGAGCAGTACTTC CASSQDAYEQYF
- TRBD1 TRBJ1-4 TRBV4-1 TGCGCCAGCAGCCCGGGACAGGCGGCTAATGAAAAACTGTTTTTT CASSPGQAANEKLFF
- - TRBJ1-2 TRBV12-3/TRBV12-4 TGTGCCAGCAGAGAGGGACGCGGTGGCTACACCTTC CASREGRGGYTF
- - TRBJ2-2 TRBV3-1 TGTGCCAGCAGCCAACTAGGCGAGGGCCACAGCACCGGGGAGCTGTTTTTT CASSQLGEGHSTGELFF
- - TRBJ2-7 TRBV27 TGTGCCAGCAGTTTCCTGGGGGGTGAGCAGTACTTC CASSFLGGEQYF